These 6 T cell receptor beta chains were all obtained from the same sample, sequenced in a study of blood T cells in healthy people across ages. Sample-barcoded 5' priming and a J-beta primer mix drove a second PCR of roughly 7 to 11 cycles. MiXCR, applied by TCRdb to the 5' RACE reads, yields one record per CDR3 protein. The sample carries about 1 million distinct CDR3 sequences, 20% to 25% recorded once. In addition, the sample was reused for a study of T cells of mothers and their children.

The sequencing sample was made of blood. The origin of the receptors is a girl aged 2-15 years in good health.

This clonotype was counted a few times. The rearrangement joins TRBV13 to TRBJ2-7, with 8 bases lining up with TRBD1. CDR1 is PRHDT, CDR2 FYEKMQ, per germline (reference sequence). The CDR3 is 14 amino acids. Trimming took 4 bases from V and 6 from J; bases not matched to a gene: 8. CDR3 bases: TGTGCCAGCAGCTATCCGGGACAGGTTACCGAGCAGTACTTC. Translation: CASSYPGQVTEQYF.

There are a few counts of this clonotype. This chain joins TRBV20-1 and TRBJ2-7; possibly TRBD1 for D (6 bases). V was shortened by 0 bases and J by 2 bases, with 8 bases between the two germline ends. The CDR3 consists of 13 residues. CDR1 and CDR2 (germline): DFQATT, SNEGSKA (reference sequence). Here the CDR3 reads CSAREGAAYEQYF. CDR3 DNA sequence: TGCAGTGCTAGAGAGGGGGCGGCCTACGAGCAGTACTTC.

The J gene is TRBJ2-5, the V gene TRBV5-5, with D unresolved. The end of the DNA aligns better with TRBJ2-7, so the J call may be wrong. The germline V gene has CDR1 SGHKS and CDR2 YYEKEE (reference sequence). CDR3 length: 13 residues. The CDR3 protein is CASSLYVSYEQYF. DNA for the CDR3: TGTGCCAGCAGCCTTTACGTCTCCTACGAGCAGTACTTC.

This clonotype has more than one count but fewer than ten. CDR3 in DNA: TGCGCCAGCAGCTTACGGGACAGGGGGGAGACCCAGTACTTC. Translated: CASSLRDRGETQYF. This sequence joins TRBV5-1 and TRBJ2-5; 11 bases match TRBD1. There are 14 residues in the CDR3. Germline V gene data show CDR1 as SGHRS and CDR2 as YFSETQ. V lost 2 bases and J lost 5; bases outside the gene matches: 2.

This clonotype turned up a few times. CDR3 coding DNA: TGCGCCAGCAGCCAAGGGGGAAAACTGTTTTTT. It yields the protein CASSQGGKLFF. The chain is built from TRBV4-1 and TRBJ1-4; D is undetermined. V was shortened by 1 base and J by 10 bases, with 4 bases between the two germline ends. The CDR3 extends over 11 amino acids. The germline V gene encodes CDR1 MGHRA and CDR2 YSYEKL.

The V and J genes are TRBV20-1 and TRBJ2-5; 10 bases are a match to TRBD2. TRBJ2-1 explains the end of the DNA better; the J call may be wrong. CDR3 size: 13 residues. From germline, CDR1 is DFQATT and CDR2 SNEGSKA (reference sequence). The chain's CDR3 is CSARASGRGEQFF. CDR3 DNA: TGCAGTGCTAGGGCTAGCGGGAGAGGAGAGCAGTTCTTC.